Many counts were recorded for the clone carrying this TCR beta chain. Its antigen remains unknown. Germline lookup yields CDR1 MGHRA and CDR2 YSYEKL. The V gene lost 4 bases and the J gene lost 3 bases, with 10 bases spanning the gap. This CDR3 comprises 13 residues. Genomic DNA acted as the template from which TCR beta VDJ combination and CDR3 sequence profiling were carried out. In TCRdb, the reads were re-called with MiXCR into one record per CDR3 protein. The table shows some 140,000 distinct CDR3 sequences, with over 50% occurring only once. It was patients with CD8+CD57+ cell expansion by flow cytometry who were chosen for sequencing. Acquired aplastic anemia of severe grade affected all patients. This sample was taken from a study of CD8+CD57+ T cells in acquired aplastic anemia. The wider study: Roughly 3 ug was the average amount of DNA from sorted CD4+ and CD8+ cells.

Study-wide results and caveats: CD8+ Simpson's diversity did not differ significantly between patients and controls. Patients had around 28 CD8+ CDR3 sequences in common with controls (the shared set).

The receptor was isolated from a human donor with aplastic anemia. Sequencing used sorted CD4+, CD8+, or CD8+CD57+ T cells (not recorded which) from PBMCs. The rearrangement joins TRBV4-1 to TRBJ2-7; a possible D gene is TRBD1 (6 bases). CDR3 loop: CASSPIQGYEQYF. The CDR3 region has the DNA TGCGCCAGCAGCCCAATACAGGGCTACGAGCAGTACTTC.